These 30 T cell receptor beta chains share one sample of origin, sequenced in a study of blood T cell repertoires in COVID-19 (TCRdb year 2020). Library creation used the immunoSEQ multiplex PCR assay. The clones in this table, taken by TCRdb from immuneACCESS, are in-frame only. Not every clone is retained; where verified, under half of the shortfall comes from an unresolved V gene, and the cause of the rest is unknown. Within this sample are 220,000 or so clones, with around 90% of them counted one time only. Under 7% of the sample goes to the ten largest clones. Source material: peripheral blood. Receptors were obtained from a man aged 55-75 years who had recovered from COVID-19.

This chain connects TRBV19 to TRBJ2-5; 8 bases are shared with TRBD2. Unmatched junction bases numbered 3, after V lost 6 bases and J lost 3 bases. CDR3 length: 13 residues. Germline-derived CDR1 and CDR2 are LNHDA and SQIVND (reference sequence). DNA for the CDR3: TGTGCCAGTAGGCGGGGGGCCAAAGAGACCCAGTACTTC. Residues: CASRRGAKETQYF.

The chain uses TRBV5-3 and TRBJ2-5; D is unclear. TRBV5-3 is an open reading frame whose function is uncertain. Trimming left V 0 bases short and J 1 base short, with 7 bases between. There are 14 residues in the CDR3. This CDR3 reads CARSLAGGQETQYF. The CDR3 DNA reads TGTGCCAGAAGCTTGGCCGGCGGCCAAGAGACCCAGTACTTC.

V and J are TRBV7-3 and TRBJ2-5, with 9 bases identical to TRBD2. This CDR3 region has 16 residues. The trim removed 1 base at V and 5 bases at J, leaving 8 bases unmatched. Germline V gene data show CDR1 as SGHTA and CDR2 as FQGTGA. CDR3 sequence reads: CASSLNGGRADETQYF. CDR3 bases: TGTGCCAGCAGCTTAAATGGCGGGAGGGCCGATGAGACCCAGTACTTC.

This chain connects TRBV15 to TRBJ1-2; 7 positions agree with TRBD1. From germline, CDR1 is LNHNV and CDR2 YYDKDF (reference sequence). The CDR3 contains 16 residues. The trim removed 0 bases at V and 4 bases at J, leaving 8 bases unmatched. The CDR3 loop reads CATSRDQPGTVYGYTF. The CDR3 DNA is TGTGCCACCAGCAGAGACCAACCCGGGACAGTCTATGGCTACACCTTC.

The chain recombines TRBV20-1 with TRBJ2-2, with D tentatively TRBD2 (6 bases). V lost 7 bases to trimming and J lost 1 base, with 13 bases between them. Per germline, CDR1 DFQATT and CDR2 SNEGSKA (reference sequence). CDR3 length equals 14 residues. CDR3 sequence (DNA): TGCAGTGTTAGTTCCGGGGGGAACACCGGGGAGCTGTTTTTT. Protein sequence: CSVSSGGNTGELFF.

V usage is TRBV12-3 or TRBV12-4 and J usage is TRBJ2-5; 7 bases match TRBD1. V shed 5 bases, J shed 10 bases, and the junction held 4 bases outside the gene matches. This CDR3 comprises 11 residues. CDR3 sequence reads: CASSLDRIQYF. In DNA, the CDR3 is TGTGCCAGCAGTCTGGACAGGATCCAGTACTTC.

This chain links TRBV12-3 or TRBV12-4 with TRBJ2-1, with D possibly being TRBD1 (6 bases). The length of the CDR3 is 13 residues. Trimming took 7 bases from V and 2 from J, leaving 9 bases between them. This chain's CDR3 is CASNRATYNEQFF. For the CDR3, the DNA is TGTGCCAGCAACAGGGCAACCTACAATGAGCAGTTCTTC.

The gene calls are TRBV11-3 and TRBJ2-4; TRBD1 agrees at 7 bases. The V segment lost 1 base and the J segment 1 base; nucleotides outside the gene matches: 7. CDR1 and CDR2 from the germline V gene are SGHNT and YENEEA. This CDR3 spans 17 amino acids. The DNA of the CDR3 is TGTGCCAGCAGCTTAGGTTCAGGGGGACCGGCCAAAAACATTCAGTACTTC. Protein sequence: CASSLGSGGPAKNIQYF.

The sample holds a few counts of this clone. The chain joins TRBV18 to TRBJ1-3, with 7 bases identical to TRBD1. The CDR3 contains 16 residues. V was pared by 6 bases and J by 0 bases, with 8 bases of the junction left unmatched. Germline V lookup: CDR1 KGHSH, CDR2 LQKENI. The CDR3, as DNA: TGTGCCAGCTCGTCGGGACAGCGTTCCTCTGGAAACACCATATATTTT. Its protein product is CASSSGQRSSGNTIYF.

The rearrangement links TRBV5-1 to TRBJ1-2; 10 bases are a match to TRBD1. Looked up from germline, CDR1 is SGHRS and CDR2 is YFSETQ. V shed 7 bases, J shed 7 bases, and the junction held 10 bases outside the gene matches. This CDR3 spans 14 amino acids. The DNA for the CDR3 is TGCGCCAGCGCCGGAGGGGACAGGGGTTTTGGCTACACCTTC. Translated: CASAGGDRGFGYTF.

The chain joins TRBV18 to TRBJ2-1, with 7 bases aligning to TRBD2. This CDR3 comprises 15 residues. Trimming cost V 3 bases and J 3 bases; bases outside gene matches: 5. Germline V gene lookup returns CDR1 KGHSH and CDR2 LQKENI. As DNA, the CDR3 is TGTGCCAGCTCACCCGGGCTAGCGGACTACAATGAGCAGTTCTTC. It yields the protein CASSPGLADYNEQFF.

The gene calls are TRBV10-2 and TRBJ2-2; D gene unclear. Trimming removed 2 bases from V and 4 bases from J, with 5 bases in between. CDR1 and CDR2 from the germline V gene are WSHSY and SAAADI. This CDR3 is built from 13 residues. The CDR3 DNA reads as TGCGCCAGCAGTGAGGTCGGCACCGGGGAGCTGTTTTTT. Amino acids: CASSEVGTGELFF.

The chain couples TRBV19 to TRBJ1-1; D remains ambiguous. The CDR3 has 12 residues. The germline CDR1 and CDR2 sequences are LNHDA and SQIVND (reference sequence). Trimming shortened V by 5 bases and J by 7 bases, and 11 bases separated the two germline ends. The CDR3: CASSPGLIEAFF. The CDR3 nucleotides are TGTGCCAGTAGTCCCGGACTTATTGAAGCTTTCTTT.

The rearrangement joins TRBV15 to TRBJ2-4; 7 bases map to TRBD1. Germline CDR1 and CDR2: LNHNV and YYDKDF (reference sequence). This CDR3 is built from 14 residues. J lost 9 bases, V lost 3 bases, and 8 bases had no gene match. The DNA of the CDR3 is TGTGCCACCAGCAGGGACAGGACCCTTGGCATTCAGTACTTC. It specifies CATSRDRTLGIQYF.

V is TRBV3-1 (or the pseudogene TRBV3-2) and J is TRBJ2-5; a weak D match, TRBD2 (5 bases). The length of the CDR3 is 14 residues. V was trimmed by 0 bases and J by 7 bases, leaving 12 bases between them. Germline assignment: CDR1 LGHDT and CDR2 YNNKEL (reference sequence). Here the CDR3 reads CASSQEAAVVTQYF. The CDR3 coding sequence is TGTGCCAGCAGCCAAGAGGCAGCGGTCGTGACCCAGTACTTC.

CDR3 nucleotides: TGTGCCAGCAGCCAAAAAGCGGGGGGGCGAGGGGAGCAGTACTTC. Translation: CASSQKAGGRGEQYF. This chain connects TRBV3-1 (or the pseudogene TRBV3-2) to TRBJ2-7; TRBD2 matches at 10 bases. V shed 2 bases, J shed 7 bases, and the junction held 8 bases outside the gene matches. This CDR3 is 15 amino acids long. Germline loops: CDR1 LGHDT, CDR2 YNNKEL (reference sequence).

This clone was picked up one time. The genes are TRBV7-8 and TRBJ1-1, with 7 bases that match TRBD1. Trimming at V came to 4 bases and at J to 4 bases, leaving 9 bases not matched to a gene. The CDR3 is 15 residues long. In germline, CDR1 is SGHVS, CDR2 FQNEAQ. The CDR3 region is CASSSLDGTATEAFF. The CDR3 nucleotides read TGTGCCAGCAGCTCCCTGGACGGGACAGCCACTGAAGCTTTCTTT. The whole variable domain, remainder taken from reference TRBV7-8 and TRBJ1-1, is GAGVSQSPRYKVAKRGQDVALRCDPISGHVSLFWYQQALGQGPEFLTYFQNEAQLDKSGLPSDRFFAERPEGSVSTLKIQRTQQEDSAVYLCASSSLDGTATEAFFGQGTRLTVV.

The rearrangement links TRBV6-5 to TRBJ1-1; tentatively, D is TRBD1 (6 bases). This CDR3 is built from 15 residues. The V end was cut by 6 bases, the J end by 7 bases, with 21 bases between. CDR1 and CDR2 (germline): MNHEY, SVGAGI. The CDR3 nucleotides read TGTGCCAGCAGACTCCATACAGGGTTCGGAAATGAAGCTTTCTTT. It codes for CASRLHTGFGNEAFF.

The CDR3 spells CASSYPAWLAGDVGELFF. The CDR3 nucleotides read TGTGCCAGCAGTTATCCGGCGTGGCTAGCGGGAGATGTCGGGGAGCTGTTTTTT. The chain links TRBV6-2 or TRBV6-3 to TRBJ2-2; 10 bases map to TRBD2. The CDR3 extends over 18 amino acids. V lost 3 bases to trimming and J lost 7 bases; unmatched junction nucleotides: 14. Germline V gene lookup returns CDR1 MNHEY and CDR2 SVGEGT.

The chain links TRBV18 to TRBJ2-1; D ambiguous. V lost 6 bases, J lost 4 bases, and 4 bases lay in between. CDR3 size: 11 residues. The germline V gene encodes CDR1 KGHSH and CDR2 LQKENI. The CDR3 protein is CASSLYNEQFF. CDR3 nucleotide sequence: TGTGCCAGCTCTCTTTACAATGAGCAGTTCTTC.

The V gene is TRBV7-9, the J gene TRBJ1-2; no definite D call. V was shortened by 0 bases and J by 7 bases, with 12 bases between the two germline ends. This CDR3 has 14 residues. CDR1 SEHNR and CDR2 FQNEAQ come from the germline V gene (reference sequence). Here the CDR3 reads CASSLAPPTSGYTF. Here the CDR3 DNA reads TGTGCCAGCAGCTTAGCGCCACCGACAAGTGGCTACACCTTC.

This chain joins TRBV9 and TRBJ2-5; 12 bases are shared with TRBD2. V lost 0 bases and J lost 6; bases outside the gene matches: 6. CDR1 SGDLS and CDR2 YYNGEE come from the germline V gene. This CDR3 spans 16 amino acids. The DNA for the CDR3 is TGTGCCAGCAGCGTAGTTGCGACTAGCGGGAGCCAGACCCAGTACTTC. This translates into CASSVVATSGSQTQYF.

The V and J genes are TRBV11-2 and TRBJ2-1; 9 bases line up with TRBD1. With 6 bases clipped from V and 8 bases from J, the junction kept 5 bases outside the gene matches. CDR1 and CDR2 (germline): SGHAT, FQNNGV. There are 13 residues in the CDR3. The CDR3 sequence is CASSKTGGDEQFF. As DNA, the CDR3 is TGTGCCAGCAGTAAGACAGGGGGAGATGAGCAGTTCTTC.

This chain connects TRBV18 to TRBJ1-6; TRBD1 aligns across 7 bases. The V and J ends lost 3 bases and 10 bases, in that order; junction bases with no gene match: 6. Germline values: CDR1 KGHSH, CDR2 LQKENI. The CDR3 totals 14 residues. The CDR3 sequence: CASSPSGGGSPLHF. The CDR3 DNA sequence: TGTGCCAGCTCACCCTCAGGGGGTGGGTCACCCCTCCACTTT.

The chain employs TRBV27 and TRBJ1-6; TRBD1 is a possible D gene (5 bases). The germline V gene encodes CDR1 MNHEY and CDR2 SMNVEV (reference sequence). V shed 8 bases and J shed 8 bases, with 10 bases lying between them. CDR3 length equals 12 residues. CDR3 nucleotide sequence: TGTGCCAGCGGCGAACAGGATTCACCCCTCCACTTT. The encoded protein is CASGEQDSPLHF.

The chain employs TRBV9 and TRBJ2-7; 12 bases fit TRBD2. The CDR3 is made up of 15 amino acids. V dropped 0 bases and J dropped 5; count of bases not matched to a gene: 3. Looked up from germline, CDR1 is SGDLS and CDR2 is YYNGEE. The CDR3 bases are TGTGCCAGCAGCGTAGGACTAGCGGGAGTTAACGAGCAGTACTTC. Translating it yields CASSVGLAGVNEQYF.

The chain couples TRBV28 to TRBJ1-5; 10 nucleotides align to TRBD1. Germline trimming cut 10 bases from V and 0 bases from J; bases unmatched to any gene: 6. The length of the CDR3 is 15 residues. Looked up from germline, CDR1 is MDHEN and CDR2 is SYDVKM. The CDR3 coding sequence is TGTGCCATCGGACAGGGGGGACTTAGCAATCAGCCCCAGCATTTT. Protein: CAIGQGGLSNQPQHF.

This chain links TRBV6-5 with TRBJ1-6; 9 positions match TRBD1. V lost 6 bases, J lost 6 bases, and 3 bases stayed unmatched. The CDR3 is 14 amino acids. The V gene's germline CDR1 is MNHEY and CDR2 SVGAGI. The CDR3 spells CASRGQGSNSPLHF. Written as DNA, the CDR3 is TGTGCCAGCAGGGGACAGGGCTCTAATTCACCCCTCCACTTT.

The J gene is TRBJ1-4, the V gene TRBV9; no definite D call. CDR3 length equals 13 residues. Looked up from germline, CDR1 is SGDLS and CDR2 is YYNGEE. The CDR3 region is CSRHRRTNEKLFF. The CDR3 DNA follows: TGTTCCCGCCATAGGAGGACTAATGAAAAACTGTTTTTT.

The chain is built from TRBV11-3 and TRBJ2-5, with D possibly matching TRBD1 (6 bases). With 1 base removed from V and 6 bases from J, the gap between germline ends came to 9 bases. The CDR3 is made up of 13 amino acids. Looked up from germline, CDR1 is SGHNT and CDR2 is YENEEA. The CDR3 DNA reads TGTGCCAGCAGCTTAGTCCAGGGGCAGACCCAGTACTTC. Amino acids: CASSLVQGQTQYF.